The 27 T cell receptor beta chains in this list originate from one sample, sequenced in a study of beta chain features in type 1 diabetes. Expressed TCRB transcripts were sequenced, since all the RNA that had been isolated was reverse transcribed. Clones were sequenced by immunoSEQ multiplex PCR, and TCRdb holds only the in-frame ones, with some missing. The sample includes more than 350,000 clones, approximately 10% of them seen just once. The sample was naive CD4+ T cells from blood. The receptors shown here come from a woman aged 18 to 35 in good health.

The genes are TRBV5-4 and TRBJ1-4, with 8 bases identical to TRBD1. Trimming took 4 bases from V and 6 from J; bases not matched to a gene: 8. CDR3 length: 15 residues. The germline CDR1 and CDR2 sequences are SGHNT and YYREEE (reference sequence). The chain's CDR3 is CASSRNGQGYEKLFF. The CDR3 nucleotides are TGTGCCAGCAGCCGGAATGGACAGGGATATGAAAAACTGTTTTTT.

The table lists this clone with a few counts. Additional DNA sequences in this sample encode the identical CDR3. The chain carries TRBV9 and TRBJ2-3; no clear D gene. The germline CDR1 and CDR2 sequences are SGDLS and YYNGEE. The CDR3 extends over 14 amino acids. Trimming left V 0 bases short and J 0 bases short, with 5 bases between. The CDR3: CASSVAPSTDTQYF. The CDR3, as DNA: TGTGCCAGCAGCGTAGCCCCAAGCACAGATACGCAGTATTTT.

The chain joins TRBV7-9 to TRBJ2-5, with 13 nucleotides matching TRBD2. The length of the CDR3 is 17 residues. The germline V gene has CDR1 SEHNR and CDR2 FQNEAQ (reference sequence). J was trimmed by 3 bases and V by 2 bases; bases with no gene match: 6. The chain's CDR3 is CASSLRRGTSGKETQYF. CDR3 nucleotide sequence: TGTGCCAGCAGCTTACGAAGGGGGACTAGCGGGAAAGAGACCCAGTACTTC.

This clone was seen ten or more times. The rearrangement links TRBV6-5 to TRBJ2-3; no firm D call. The CDR3 covers 12 residues. Germline CDR1 and CDR2: MNHEY and SVGAGI. Trimming cost V 8 bases and J 0 bases, with 6 bases left between them. The CDR3 region has the DNA TGTGCCAGCCGGGCCAGCACAGATACGCAGTATTTT. Translating gives CASRASTDTQYF.

In this sample, this clone turned up a few times. The chain employs TRBV4-1 and TRBJ1-2; D perhaps matches TRBD1 (5 bases). CDR1 MGHRA and CDR2 YSYEKL come from the germline V gene. CDR3 length equals 16 residues. Trimming left V 0 bases short and J 0 bases short, with 11 bases between. CDR3 amino acids: CASSQESQGTNYGYTF. The DNA of the CDR3 is TGCGCCAGCAGCCAAGAATCCCAGGGCACTAACTATGGCTACACCTTC.

This clone appeared a few times. The chain combines TRBV9 with TRBJ2-3, with D possibly being TRBD2 (5 bases). The CDR3 length is 15 residues. Germline CDR1 is SGDLS and CDR2 is YYNGEE. V lost 2 bases to trimming and J lost 4 bases, with 14 bases between them. The CDR3 region has the DNA TGTGCCAGCAGCGTCGGCCTAGCTCGGGCAGATACGCAGTATTTT. It translates to CASSVGLARADTQYF.

The rearrangement links TRBV6-6 to TRBJ1-1, with 8 bases lining up with TRBD1. The CDR3 extends over 15 amino acids. V was pared by 6 bases and J by 4 bases, with 10 bases of the junction left unmatched. Germline CDR1 and CDR2: MNHNY and SVGAGI (reference sequence). The DNA of the CDR3 is TGTGCCAGCAGGCCAACAGGGGGTCTTGCCACTGAAGCTTTCTTT. As protein: CASRPTGGLATEAFF.

The chain employs TRBV5-1 and TRBJ2-7; the D gene is possibly TRBD1 (5 bases). Germline assignment: CDR1 SGHRS and CDR2 YFSETQ. This CDR3 region has 14 residues. V lost 0 bases, J lost 2 bases, and 9 bases lay in between. Here the CDR3 reads CASSLAGRAYEQYF. Written as DNA, the CDR3 is TGCGCCAGCAGCTTGGCTGGCAGGGCCTACGAGCAGTACTTC.

The gene calls are TRBV7-2 and TRBJ2-7; 9 positions agree with TRBD2. The CDR3 is 16 residues long. Trimming removed 7 bases from V and 2 bases from J; junction bases left unmatched: 12. Germline V gives CDR1 SGHTA, CDR2 FQGNSA. CDR3 region: CASTIAGAHTPYEQYF. In DNA form, the CDR3 reads TGTGCCAGCACTATAGCGGGAGCCCATACGCCCTACGAGCAGTACTTC. The full variable domain, with the rest looked up from reference TRBV7-2 and TRBJ2-7, is GAGVSQSPSNKVTEKGKDVELRCDPISGHTALYWYRQSLGQGLEFLIYFQGNSAPDKSGLPSDRFSAERTGGSVSTLTIQRTQQEDSAVYLCASTIAGAHTPYEQYFGPGTRLTVT.

The rearrangement joins TRBV29-1 to TRBJ1-2; tentative D call: TRBD1 (5 bases). Trimming took 3 bases from V and 14 from J, leaving 22 bases between them. Germline CDR1 and CDR2: SQVTM and ANQGSEA. The length of the CDR3 is 13 residues. The CDR3 nucleotides are TGCAGCGTTGACCTGAGACAGACCGCTTCGCGGACCTTC. Its translation is CSVDLRQTASRTF.

V usage is TRBV30 and J usage is TRBJ2-7; D not resolved. With 0 bases removed from V and 3 bases from J, the gap between germline ends came to 12 bases. CDR3 length equals 14 residues. CDR1 is GTSNPN and CDR2 is SVGIG in the germline V gene (reference sequence). CDR3 region: CAWSVGGALYEQYF. For the CDR3, the DNA is TGTGCCTGGAGTGTAGGCGGAGCGCTCTACGAGCAGTACTTC.

J is TRBJ2-3 and V is TRBV28, with no clear D. The CDR3 totals 15 residues. Germline values: CDR1 MDHEN, CDR2 SYDVKM. Trimming removed 5 bases at V and 2 bases at J, with 14 bases between. CDR3 in amino acids: CASSPRFEHTDTQYF. The CDR3 DNA reads as TGTGCCAGCAGTCCCCGGTTTGAGCACACAGATACGCAGTATTTT.

The rearrangement joins TRBV9 to TRBJ2-5; the D is unclear. Trimming took off 4 bases at V and 5 bases at J, with 12 bases between the two ends. Germline V gene data show CDR1 as SGDLS and CDR2 as YYNGEE. This CDR3 contains 13 residues. CDR3 sequence: CASSFFIGETQYF. The CDR3, as DNA: TGTGCCAGCAGCTTTTTCATTGGGGAGACCCAGTACTTC.

This clone was counted between two and nine times. V gene TRBV5-4 combines with J gene TRBJ1-2; a possible D gene is TRBD1 (5 bases). Trimming stripped 2 bases from V and 7 bases from J, with 18 bases between. This CDR3 comprises 15 residues. CDR1 SGHNT and CDR2 YYREEE come from the germline V gene (reference sequence). The DNA for the CDR3 is TGTGCCAGCAGCTTACTCCGGGACCTGGGCGGTGGCTACACCTTC. Its translation: CASSLLRDLGGGYTF.

Only a few counts were recorded for this clone. V usage is TRBV6-6 and J usage is TRBJ2-6, with a possible D match to TRBD1 (6 bases). Germline-derived CDR1 and CDR2 are MNHNY and SVGAGI (reference sequence). The CDR3 runs 15 residues. V was cut by 5 bases and J by 0 bases, with 8 bases left in between. The CDR3 here is CASSDRSSGANVLTF. The CDR3 DNA reads TGTGCCAGCAGTGACAGGAGCTCTGGGGCCAACGTCCTGACTTTC.

This clone has only a few counts. The genes are TRBV4-2 and TRBJ2-5; D is unclear. The V end was cut by 0 bases, the J end by 5 bases, with 7 bases between. Germline assignment: CDR1 LGHNA and CDR2 YNFKEQ. This CDR3 is 13 amino acids long. This CDR3 reads CASSQDLWETQYF. CDR3 DNA: TGTGCCAGCAGCCAAGATTTATGGGAGACCCAGTACTTC.

The chain employs TRBV6-5 and TRBJ2-1, with TRBD2 matching over 7 bases. The length of the CDR3 is 14 residues. Germline lookup yields CDR1 MNHEY and CDR2 SVGAGI. Losses at the gene ends were 0 bases for V and 12 bases for J; bases not matched to a gene: 8. The CDR3 loop reads CASSYSREGLRQFF. CDR3 in DNA: TGTGCCAGCAGTTACTCGAGGGAGGGACTTCGGCAGTTCTTC.

The chain combines TRBV4-3 with TRBJ2-3; D gene ambiguous. CDR1 and CDR2 from the germline V gene are LGHNA and YSLEER. V was cut by 0 bases and J by 4 bases, with 8 bases left in between. This CDR3 contains 14 residues. This CDR3 is CASSQDSGADTQYF. In DNA form, the CDR3 reads TGCGCCAGCAGCCAAGATTCGGGCGCAGATACGCAGTATTTT.

The chain carries TRBV27 and TRBJ2-7; D unresolved. Trimming removed 5 bases from V and 3 bases from J, with 14 bases in between. This CDR3 region has 14 residues. CDR1 is MNHEY and CDR2 is SMNVEV in the germline V gene (reference sequence). CDR3 coding DNA: TGTGCCAGCAGTAGGCTAAACGGTTTCTACGAGCAGTACGTC. Translation gives CASSRLNGFYEQYV.

V gene TRBV11-2 combines with J gene TRBJ2-5; D is unclear. The CDR3 is 15 amino acids. With 4 bases removed from V and 2 bases from J, the gap between germline ends came to 14 bases. The germline V gene has CDR1 SGHAT and CDR2 FQNNGV. The CDR3 DNA is TGTGCCAGCAGCTCGGACCCAGCTAGGCAAGAGACCCAGTACTTC. Its translation: CASSSDPARQETQYF.

The V gene is TRBV7-9, the J gene TRBJ1-2, with TRBD1 identical over 8 bases. Germline assignment: CDR1 SEHNR and CDR2 FQNEAQ (reference sequence). The CDR3 extends over 16 amino acids. The J segment lost 1 base and the V segment lost 5 bases, leaving 9 bases of the junction unmatched. The CDR3, as DNA: TGTGCCAGCAGCAAACAGCCGGGACAGGATAACTATGGCTACACCTTC. This codes for CASSKQPGQDNYGYTF. The whole variable domain, filled in from reference TRBV7-9 and TRBJ1-2, reads DTGVSQNPRHKITKRGQNVTFRCDPISEHNRLYWYRQTLGQGPEFLTYFQNEAQLEKSRLLSDRFSAERPKGSFSTLEIQRTEQGDSAMYLCASSKQPGQDNYGYTFGSGTRLTVV.

This clone was seen a few times. J is TRBJ2-1 and V is TRBV9, with 7 bases matching TRBD2. This CDR3 is built from 14 residues. Trimming at V came to 5 bases and at J to 0 bases, leaving 2 bases not matched to a gene. Germline CDR1 SGDLS, CDR2 YYNGEE. Here the CDR3 reads CASSPGGSYNEQFF. As DNA, the CDR3 is TGTGCCAGCAGTCCGGGGGGCTCCTACAATGAGCAGTTCTTC.

This clone appeared a few times. The J gene is TRBJ2-6, the V gene TRBV19; D might be TRBD2 (5 bases). The V and J ends lost 6 bases and 0 bases respectively, with 6 bases between them. The CDR3 has 14 amino acids. From germline, CDR1 is LNHDA and CDR2 SQIVND (reference sequence). The CDR3 here is CASRLVSGANVLTF. The CDR3 nucleotides are TGTGCCAGTAGACTAGTCTCTGGGGCCAACGTCCTGACTTTC.

In this sample, this clone turned up a few times. This sequence joins TRBV14 and TRBJ2-1; TRBD2 matches 14 bases. With 4 bases clipped from V and 2 bases from J, the junction kept 4 bases outside the gene matches. From germline, CDR1 is SGHDN and CDR2 FVKESK. The CDR3 spans 17 residues. The CDR3 bases are TGTGCCAGCAGCCGAAGACTAGCGGGAGGGCCCTACAATGAGCAGTTCTTC. Amino acid sequence: CASSRRLAGGPYNEQFF. Filled out from reference TRBV14 and TRBJ2-1, the complete variable domain reads EAGVTQFPSHSVIEKGQTVTLRCDPISGHDNLYWYRRVMGKEIKFLLHFVKESKQDESGMPNNRFLAERTGGTYSTLKVQPAELEDSGVYFCASSRRLAGGPYNEQFFGPGTRLTVL.

This sequence joins TRBV9 and TRBJ2-2; tentatively, D is TRBD1 (6 bases). Germline V gene sequence: CDR1 SGDLS, CDR2 YYNGEE. CDR3 length: 16 amino acids. Trimming removed 7 bases from V and 3 bases from J, with 19 bases in between. CDR3 bases: TGTGCCAGCTCTTTTTTTGGACAGCGATACACCGGGGAGCTGTTTTTT. This codes for CASSFFGQRYTGELFF.

This clone was counted a few times. The chain couples TRBV29-1 to TRBJ2-5, with 8 bases aligning to TRBD2. The ends lost 4 bases at V and 6 bases at J; junction bases unmatched: 7. This CDR3 contains 13 residues. The germline CDR1 and CDR2 sequences are SQVTM and ANQGSEA. In nucleotides, the CDR3 is TGCAGCGTTGGAGCGGGAGTCCGGAAGACCCAGTACTTC. Protein: CSVGAGVRKTQYF.

This clone turned up a few times. A much larger clonotype is one base distant, so this may be a read error. The rearrangement joins TRBV13 to TRBJ2-7; D unresolved. V lost 3 bases and J 3 bases, leaving 3 bases between the germline ends. The CDR3 runs 11 residues. CDR1 is PRHDT and CDR2 is FYEKMQ in the germline V gene (reference sequence). CDR3 nucleotide sequence: TGTGCCAGCAGCTTTGGCTACGAGCAGTACTTC. Translating gives CASSFGYEQYF.